The subject of this entry is one T cell receptor (beta chain). The sample comes from a study of Ad26.COV2.S vaccination and SARS-CoV-2 variants. Germline lookup yields CDR1 SGHVS and CDR2 FQNEAQ. This CDR3 is built from 16 residues. Trimming took 6 bases from V and 0 from J, leaving 15 bases between them. Treatment in this sample: roughly 19 received Ad26.COV2.S at low or high dose, single or two shots; about 5 received placebo; per-sample allocation not given. Specimen acquisition occurred on day 63 following the initial vaccine or placebo injection. TCRdb keeps only in-frame clones here, not all; method: immunoSEQ multiplex PCR. Found here are about 680,000 clones, around 90% of them singletons; the top ten hold roughly 1.5%.

The origin of this receptor is a person between 18 and 59 years old who received the Ad26.COV2.S COVID-19 vaccine or a placebo. The material sequenced was peripheral blood, taken in a trial of Ad26.COV2.S vaccine versus placebo. The chain employs TRBV7-8 and TRBJ1-5, with TRBD1 as a possible D gene (5 bases). DNA for the CDR3: TGTGCCAGCAGTCTAGCAGGGACTTATAGCAATCAGCCCCAGCATTTT. As protein: CASSLAGTYSNQPQHF.